This T cell receptor beta chain was captured in a study of blood T cells in healthy people across ages. Germline-derived CDR1 and CDR2 are ENHRY and SYGVKD. Trimming stripped 2 bases from V and 9 bases from J, with 11 bases between. The CDR3 sequence is 13 residues long. Researchers collected about 9.1 milliliters of peripheral blood from every single donor. A second PCR of roughly 7 to 11 cycles used a sample-barcoded 5' primer and a J-beta primer mix. Template switching added a 12-random-nucleotide identifier to every cDNA molecule. TCRdb independently ran MiXCR on the 5' RACE reads; one entry per CDR3 protein. The table records hundreds of thousands of distinct CDR3 sequences, roughly 50% of them present only once.

The chain combines TRBV10-3 with TRBJ2-1, with a tentative D call TRBD1 (5 bases). The source material was blood. This sequence was found in a man aged 40-49 years in good health. CDR3 in amino acids: CAISEEQDSEQFF. The CDR3 DNA is TGTGCCATCAGTGAGGAACAAGACAGTGAGCAGTTCTTC.